This section outlines one T cell receptor beta chain sequence together with its context. The antigen remains undetermined. Drawing of blood for sampling happened at baseline, at cycle 4 day 1, and at cycle 7 day 1. The sample originates from a study of OX40 agonist ivuxolimab in advanced cancers. Background on the study: Patients with hepatocellular carcinoma, melanoma, renal cell or head and neck cancer made up the dose-escalation patients. The study's findings and limits: On average, a greater number of expanded clones characterised CD8+ T cells relative to CD4+. Some nonresponders likewise displayed low normalized T-cell clonal expansion.

The V gene end was trimmed by 3 bases and the J gene end by 0 bases; junction bases not matched to a gene: 1. Germline assignment: CDR1 SGDLS and CDR2 YYNGEE. CDR3 length: 15 residues. TCRdb keeps only in-frame clones here, not all; method: immunoSEQ multiplex PCR. In the table there are 80,000 or so clones, 87% of which are singletons. The origin of this receptor is an adult with an advanced solid tumor such as melanoma, head and neck, liver or kidney cancer. Sequenced here: CD4+ or CD8+ T cells sorted from blood, sampled in a trial of the OX40 agonist ivuxolimab. The chain couples TRBV9 to TRBJ2-3; 10 nucleotides align to TRBD2. The CDR3 DNA follows: TGTGCCAGCAGCGCACTAGCGGGGAGCACAGATACGCAGTATTTT. Translated: CASSALAGSTDTQYF.